One and the same sample provided the 29 T cell receptor beta chains below, sequenced in a study of OX40 agonist ivuxolimab in advanced cancers. The data were produced by immunoSEQ multiplex PCR, yet TCRdb's version contains in-frame clones alone and is incomplete. The repertoire holds some 96,000 clones, with about 80% as singletons. The sequencing here drew on CD4+ or CD8+ T cells sorted from blood, taken in a trial of the OX40 agonist ivuxolimab. All receptors come from an adult with an advanced solid tumor such as melanoma, head and neck, liver or kidney cancer.

The table lists this clone with a few counts. The chain joins TRBV6-5 to TRBJ2-7; no reliable D call. The V gene lost 3 bases and the J gene lost 4 bases, with 10 bases spanning the gap. Germline V gene data show CDR1 as MNHEY and CDR2 as SVGAGI. This CDR3 region has 13 residues. CDR3 loop: CASSYSNRYEQYF. CDR3 sequence (DNA): TGTGCCAGCAGTTATTCAAATCGGTACGAGCAGTACTTC.

The chain employs TRBV6-5 and TRBJ1-1, with D possibly matching TRBD1 (6 bases). Trimming removed 6 bases at V and 4 bases at J, with 12 bases between. Germline V gene data show CDR1 as MNHEY and CDR2 as SVGAGI. The CDR3 totals 13 residues. CDR3 sequence (DNA): TGTGCCAGCAGCCTCGAACAGGGCACTGAAGCTTTCTTT. Protein: CASSLEQGTEAFF.

The chain recombines TRBV7-3 with TRBJ2-1, with D uncertain. CDR3 length: 15 amino acids. CDR1 SGHTA and CDR2 FQGTGA come from the germline V gene. The V end was cut by 3 bases, the J end by 0 bases, with 9 bases between. CDR3: CASSLFKGSYNEQFF. CDR3 nucleotides: TGTGCCAGCAGCTTGTTCAAGGGCTCCTACAATGAGCAGTTCTTC.

The chain links TRBV6-5 to TRBJ1-3, with D perhaps TRBD1 (5 bases). Germline CDR1 and CDR2: MNHEY and SVGAGI. The CDR3 runs to 14 residues. V lost 6 bases and J lost 4, with 13 bases in between. CDR3 bases: TGTGCCAGCAGCCTAGACAGCCAAGGAAACACCATATATTTT. Translating it yields CASSLDSQGNTIYF.

The gene calls are TRBV11-2 and TRBJ2-7; 11 bases are shared with TRBD1. Unmatched junction bases numbered 9, after V lost 5 bases and J lost 3 bases. The CDR3 consists of 16 residues. CDR1 SGHAT and CDR2 FQNNGV come from the germline V gene. As DNA, the CDR3 is TGTGCCAGCAGCCTCGCCTCCGGGACAGGGGGCTACGAGCAGTACTTC. Its protein is CASSLASGTGGYEQYF.

J is TRBJ2-1 and V is TRBV5-1, with D uncertain. CDR3 length equals 14 residues. CDR1 is SGHRS, CDR2 YFSETQ, per germline. Trimming removed 0 bases from V and 4 bases from J, with 8 bases in between. The CDR3 protein is CASSLEVGYNEQFF. CDR3 DNA: TGCGCCAGCAGCTTGGAAGTGGGATACAATGAGCAGTTCTTC.

The chain combines TRBV11-2 with TRBJ1-6, with a tentative D call TRBD1 (5 bases). Per the germline V gene, CDR1 is SGHAT and CDR2 is FQNNGV. Trimming took off 0 bases at V and 8 bases at J, with 17 bases between the two ends. The CDR3 extends over 17 amino acids. CDR3 sequence: CASSLDPRAAGDSPLHF. For the CDR3, the DNA is TGTGCCAGCAGCTTAGATCCCCGGGCAGCGGGGGATTCACCCCTCCACTTT. The full variable domain, completed using reference TRBV11-2 and TRBJ1-6, is EAGVAQSPRYKIIEKRQSVAFWCNPISGHATLYWYQQILGQGPKLLIQFQNNGVVDDSQLPKDRFSAERLKGVDSTLKIQPAKLEDSAVYLCASSLDPRAAGDSPLHFGNGTRLTVT.

V usage is TRBV6-6 and J usage is TRBJ2-5, with a possible D match to TRBD2 (6 bases). There are 15 residues in the CDR3. Germline V gives CDR1 MNHNY, CDR2 SVGAGI (reference sequence). The V and J ends lost 3 bases and 9 bases respectively, with 20 bases between them. The CDR3 is CASSYRAGPLTAQYF. CDR3 nucleotides: TGTGCCAGCAGTTATCGAGCGGGCCCCCTAACGGCCCAGTACTTC.

The chain recombines TRBV7-2 with TRBJ2-5; D unclear. The J call is in doubt because the DNA end fits TRBJ2-7 better. Germline loops: CDR1 SGHTA, CDR2 FQGNSA. The CDR3 is made up of 14 amino acids. The CDR3 loop is CASSLGRSSYEQYF. DNA for the CDR3: TGTGCCAGCAGCTTGGGCAGGAGCTCCTACGAGCAGTACTTC.

This clone was seen just once. Here the CDR3 DNA reads TGCGCCAGCAGCCAACTCCCGACGGGAGCCCTCAAAAACATTCAGTACTTC. It yields the protein CASSQLPTGALKNIQYF. The chain has TRBV4-1 and TRBJ2-4; weak D call: TRBD2 (6 bases). CDR1 is MGHRA and CDR2 is YSYEKL in the germline V gene. The length of the CDR3 is 17 residues. Between the trimmed V and J ends, which lost 2 bases and 3 bases, there was a span of 17 bases.

The chain joins TRBV28 to TRBJ1-2; maybe TRBD1 (5 bases). The CDR3 is 16 amino acids. CDR1 and CDR2 from the germline V gene are MDHEN and SYDVKM. V was pared by 5 bases and J by 0 bases, with 16 bases between. This CDR3 reads CASSSTGDRPNYGYTF. CDR3 in DNA: TGTGCCAGCAGTAGCACCGGAGACAGACCTAACTATGGCTACACCTTC.

The chain carries TRBV15 and TRBJ2-7; possible D gene TRBD2, 5 bases. The CDR3 covers 15 residues. Germline-derived CDR1 and CDR2 are LNHNV and YYDKDF (reference sequence). Deletions cut 4 bases from V and 5 bases from J, with 18 bases between. CDR3 in amino acids: CATSKSSAGVDEQYF. CDR3 bases: TGTGCCACCAGCAAATCCTCGGCGGGTGTCGACGAGCAGTACTTC.

The V call is TRBV10-3, the J call TRBJ2-5, with 8 bases matching TRBD2. This CDR3 spans 15 amino acids. Germline V gene sequence: CDR1 ENHRY, CDR2 SYGVKD. The V gene end was trimmed by 6 bases and the J gene end by 1 base; junction bases not matched to a gene: 7. CDR3 bases: TGTGCCATCAGCCCCGGGGGGGCGGTCCAAGAGACCCAGTACTTC. Residues: CAISPGGAVQETQYF.

This chain joins TRBV21-1 and TRBJ2-7; no DNA check was done on the table's D call, TRBD1. TRBV21-1 is assigned pseudogene status. CDR3 length: 17 residues. The CDR3 sequence: CASSTIETGVSSYEQYF. The CDR3 nucleotides are TGTGCCAGCAGCACTATAGAGACAGGGGTAAGCTCCTACGAGCAGTACTTC.

The chain couples TRBV29-1 to TRBJ1-1, with D possibly being TRBD1 (5 bases). CDR3 length equals 14 residues. Germline values: CDR1 SQVTM, CDR2 ANQGSEA. The V end lost 4 bases, the J end lost 5 bases, and 17 bases lay between the germline ends. The DNA of the CDR3 is TGCAGCGTTGGCAGGGCCCCGCGGGATACTGAAGCTTTCTTT. Protein product: CSVGRAPRDTEAFF. Full variable domain (rest looked up from reference TRBV29-1 and TRBJ1-1): SAVISQKPSRDICQRGTSLTIQCQVDSQVTMMFWYRQQPGQSLTLIATANQGSEATYESGFVIDKFPISRPNLTFSTLTVSNMSPEDSSIYLCSVGRAPRDTEAFFGQGTRLTVV.

This chain links TRBV27 with TRBJ1-5; 8 bases fit TRBD1. Germline assignment: CDR1 MNHEY and CDR2 SMNVEV (reference sequence). This CDR3 has 15 amino acids. Trimming at V came to 6 bases and at J to 4 bases, leaving 8 bases not matched to a gene. Here the CDR3 DNA reads TGTGCCAGCAGGGGTCAGGGGGCCCCTAATCAGCCCCAGCATTTT. The encoded protein is CASRGQGAPNQPQHF.

V is TRBV7-2 and J is TRBJ1-1; D possibly corresponds to TRBD1 (5 bases). The CDR3 is 15 residues long. From germline, CDR1 is SGHTA and CDR2 FQGNSA. V was cut by 5 bases and J by 0 bases, with 13 bases left in between. The CDR3 reads CASSLGVGLNTEAFF. The DNA for the CDR3 is TGTGCCAGCAGCCTGGGGGTTGGTCTGAACACTGAAGCTTTCTTT.

This sequence joins TRBV19 and TRBJ1-5, with TRBD1 identical over 8 bases. The junction had 5 bases not matched to a gene; V was cut back by 3 bases and J by 7 bases. The CDR3 spans 14 residues. CDR1 and CDR2 (germline): LNHDA, SQIVND (reference sequence). This CDR3 is CASSMGNRGQPQHF. The CDR3 nucleotides read TGTGCCAGTAGTATGGGAAACAGGGGGCAGCCCCAGCATTTT. Full variable domain (outside the CDR3, taken from reference TRBV19 and TRBJ1-5): DGGITQSPKYLFRKEGQNVTLSCEQNLNHDAMYWYRQDPGQGLRLIYYSQIVNDFQKGDIAEGYSVSREKKESFPLTVTSAQKNPTAFYLCASSMGNRGQPQHFGDGTRLSIL.

This clone was found a few times. The chain joins TRBV7-3 to TRBJ2-1, with TRBD2 identical over 10 bases. The CDR3 has 17 amino acids. With 4 bases clipped from V and 8 bases from J, the junction kept 14 bases outside the gene matches. Germline CDR1 reads SGHTA; CDR2 reads FQGTGA. Here the CDR3 reads CASSSQPISGGAYEQFF. The CDR3 region has the DNA TGTGCCAGCAGCTCCCAACCTATAAGCGGGGGGGCTTATGAGCAGTTCTTC.

The V call is TRBV7-3, the J call TRBJ2-1, with D hard to call. V lost 1 base and J lost 12, with 13 bases in between. CDR1 and CDR2 (germline): SGHTA, FQGTGA. The CDR3 has 13 residues. CDR3 sequence: CASSLSPGRVQFF. CDR3 DNA: TGTGCCAGCAGCTTAAGTCCCGGTCGTGTGCAGTTCTTC.

CDR3 protein: CASSYPEVDTQYF. The CDR3 DNA is TGTGCCAGCAGTTACCCAGAGGTAGATACGCAGTATTTT. The chain carries TRBV6-5 and TRBJ2-3, with D unresolved. V was pared by 2 bases and J by 5 bases, with 8 bases between. The CDR3 runs 13 residues. CDR1 is MNHEY and CDR2 is SVGAGI in the germline V gene.

CDR3 protein: CASSSDRRNTEAFF. The CDR3 nucleotides are TGTGCCAGCAGCTCGGACAGGCGGAACACTGAAGCTTTCTTT. The chain employs TRBV7-9 and TRBJ1-1; TRBD1 agrees at 7 bases. This CDR3 region has 14 residues. CDR1 and CDR2 from the germline V gene are SEHNR and FQNEAQ (reference sequence). V gave up 4 bases and J gave up 1 base; unmatched junction bases: 3. The variable domain in full, completed from reference TRBV7-9 and TRBJ1-1, reads DTGVSQNPRHKITKRGQNVTFRCDPISEHNRLYWYRQTLGQGPEFLTYFQNEAQLEKSRLLSDRFSAERPKGSFSTLEIQRTEQGDSAMYLCASSSDRRNTEAFFGQGTRLTVV.

This rearrangement joins TRBV5-1 to TRBJ1-3; D uncertain. Germline assignment: CDR1 SGHRS and CDR2 YFSETQ. V was clipped by 1 base and J by 0 bases, with 8 bases between them. CDR3 length equals 15 residues. The DNA for the CDR3 is TGCGCCAGCAGCTTGTCGGCAGGCTCTGGAAACACCATATATTTT. It codes for CASSLSAGSGNTIYF.

The rearrangement uses TRBV15 and TRBJ2-5, with 10 bases identical to TRBD2. Losses at the gene ends were 0 bases for V and 4 bases for J; bases not matched to a gene: 5. Per the germline V gene, CDR1 is LNHNV and CDR2 is YYDKDF (reference sequence). This CDR3 spans 16 amino acids. Here the CDR3 DNA reads TGTGCCACCAGCAGAGATCGGAGACTAGCGGGAGAGACCCAGTACTTC. It specifies CATSRDRRLAGETQYF.

This clone was recorded a few times. The rearrangement links TRBV18 to TRBJ1-1; D gene uncertain. Trimming removed 3 bases at V and 1 base at J, with 3 bases between. The germline gives CDR1 KGHSH, CDR2 LQKENI. The CDR3 runs 12 residues. The CDR3 sequence is CASSPANTEAFF. The CDR3 coding sequence is TGTGCCAGCTCACCCGCGAACACTGAAGCTTTCTTT.

The genes are TRBV4-1 and TRBJ2-2, with a tentative D call TRBD1 (6 bases). The CDR3 is made up of 13 amino acids. Germline values: CDR1 MGHRA, CDR2 YSYEKL. V lost 2 bases to trimming and J lost 6 bases, with 7 bases between them. The CDR3 is CASSQTGPGELFF. DNA for the CDR3: TGCGCCAGCAGCCAAACAGGGCCCGGGGAGCTGTTTTTT.

The V and J genes are TRBV10-1 and TRBJ2-1; D tentatively reads TRBD1 or TRBD2 (5 bases each). Germline CDR1 WNHNN, CDR2 SYGVQD (reference sequence). With 3 bases removed from V and 5 bases from J, the gap between germline ends came to 17 bases. The CDR3 covers 16 residues. CDR3 in amino acids: CASSEYRGWGNNEQFF. DNA of the CDR3: TGCGCCAGCAGTGAATATAGGGGCTGGGGGAACAATGAGCAGTTCTTC.

This clone showed up just a few times. The rearrangement joins TRBV10-3 to TRBJ1-1; TRBD1 agrees at 7 bases. This CDR3 spans 14 amino acids. CDR1 is ENHRY and CDR2 is SYGVKD in the germline V gene. J was trimmed by 0 bases and V by 5 bases; bases with no gene match: 3. DNA for the CDR3: TGTGCCATCAGTCAGGGACAGATGAACACTGAAGCTTTCTTT. Protein product: CAISQGQMNTEAFF.

DNA of the CDR3: TGTGCCAGCAGCTCCTACCCGGGACTAGCGGGAAGTGAGCAGTTCTTC. It yields the protein CASSSYPGLAGSEQFF. This chain links TRBV7-3 with TRBJ2-1; 13 bases agree with TRBD2. The V segment lost 4 bases and the J segment 9 bases; nucleotides outside the gene matches: 9. Germline V gene sequence: CDR1 SGHTA, CDR2 FQGTGA. The CDR3 extends over 16 amino acids.